These 16 T cell receptor beta chains share one sample of origin, sequenced in a study of shared clonotypes between healthy human individuals. The data were produced by immunoSEQ multiplex PCR, yet TCRdb's version contains in-frame clones alone and is incomplete. This table holds millions of clones, roughly 94% found once. Positive CCR7 selection of CD45RO-negative cells yielded the naive CD8 cells, and terminally differentiated effector memory CD45RA+ cells were excluded. The sequencing input was naive CD8+ T cells sorted from blood. These receptors all stem from a man between 18 and 35 years old in good health.

The chain is built from TRBV7-9 and TRBJ2-7; D call uncertain. The germline CDR1 and CDR2 sequences are SEHNR and FQNEAQ (reference sequence). The CDR3 is 13 amino acids. The ends were cut back, 5 bases at V and 3 bases at J, with 11 bases in the middle. CDR3 DNA: TGTGCCAGCAGCCCCCAGACCAGCTACGAGCAGTACTTC. It codes for CASSPQTSYEQYF.

In the case of this clone: The germline gene is not matched at one end of the junction; a read error may be the cause. V is TRBV10-3 and J is TRBJ2-1; no clear D gene. From germline, CDR1 is ENHRY and CDR2 SYGVKD. This CDR3 has 13 amino acids. The CDR3 nucleotides read TGTGCCAACAGTGGTGGGAACTACAATGAGCAGTTCTTC. It is translated as CANSGGNYNEQFF.

The table lists this clone with a count of one. The chain employs TRBV28 and TRBJ1-1, with 7 bases fitting TRBD1. The CDR3 is 16 residues long. With V trimmed by 5 bases and J by 3 bases, 12 bases remained unmatched. CDR1 and CDR2 (germline): MDHEN, SYDVKM. CDR3 DNA sequence: TGTGCCAGCAGTCGGGGGTTGAGGGGGCTGTACACTGAAGCTTTCTTT. It encodes CASSRGLRGLYTEAFF.

This chain connects TRBV18 to TRBJ2-2; D uncertain. The germline CDR1 and CDR2 sequences are KGHSH and LQKENI. The CDR3 runs 14 residues. V gave up 4 bases and J gave up 8 bases, with 14 bases separating them. CDR3 amino acids: CASSLLRGMGELFF. CDR3 DNA: TGTGCCAGCTCACTCCTGCGCGGTATGGGGGAGCTGTTTTTT.

The rearrangement joins TRBV4-1 to TRBJ2-5; perhaps D is TRBD1 or TRBD2 (6 bases each). Trimming took off 2 bases at V and 1 base at J, with 20 bases between the two ends. This CDR3 has 18 amino acids. CDR1 and CDR2 (germline): MGHRA, YSYEKL. This CDR3 reads CASSQLFAAGGRQETQYF. The CDR3 nucleotides read TGCGCCAGCAGCCAACTTTTCGCCGCCGGGGGCCGCCAAGAGACCCAGTACTTC.

The genes are TRBV5-4 and TRBJ2-5, with D tentatively TRBD2 (5 bases). Germline V gene lookup returns CDR1 SGHNT and CDR2 YYREEE (reference sequence). Deletions cut 2 bases from V and 7 bases from J, with 6 bases between. This CDR3 comprises 11 residues. DNA for the CDR3: TGTGCCAGCAGCTTTGGAGGGACCCAGTACTTC. Its translation: CASSFGGTQYF.

This chain joins TRBV4-1 and TRBJ2-7, with 10 nucleotides matching TRBD1. The V gene's germline CDR1 is MGHRA and CDR2 YSYEKL. The V and J ends lost 4 bases and 5 bases, in that order; junction bases with no gene match: 5. CDR3 length equals 14 residues. As DNA, the CDR3 is TGCGCCAGCAGCCCGGCCGGGACAGGGGACGAGCAGTACTTC. This encodes CASSPAGTGDEQYF.

Points on this clone: This specimen includes other DNA sequences encoding the same CDR3. The chain recombines TRBV5-6 with TRBJ1-5; no clear D gene. This CDR3 is 13 amino acids long. V lost 2 bases and J lost 7, with 10 bases in between. Per germline, CDR1 SGHDT and CDR2 YYEEEE. The CDR3 sequence is CASSFGGGQPQHF. The CDR3 coding sequence is TGTGCCAGCAGCTTTGGAGGCGGACAGCCCCAGCATTTT.

The sample holds one count of this clone. At the DNA level, this CDR3 is encoded by other sequences in the same sample as well. The chain combines TRBV7-9 with TRBJ2-5; 14 nucleotides agree with TRBD2. V lost 6 bases to trimming and J lost 4 bases; unmatched junction nucleotides: 10. This CDR3 is built from 17 residues. Germline lookup yields CDR1 SEHNR and CDR2 FQNEAQ (reference sequence). CDR3 residues: CASSPPGLAGVGETQYF. As DNA, the CDR3 is TGTGCCAGCAGTCCCCCGGGACTAGCGGGGGTAGGAGAGACCCAGTACTTC.

The rearrangement uses TRBV28 and TRBJ2-5; a weak D match, TRBD1 (7 bases). V was cut by 5 bases and J by 3 bases, with 16 bases left in between. The length of the CDR3 is 15 residues. Germline lookup yields CDR1 MDHEN and CDR2 SYDVKM. DNA of the CDR3: TGTGCCAGCAGTGTACACCAGGGGGGAGAAGAGACCCAGTACTTC. It specifies CASSVHQGGEETQYF.

CDR3: CASSEIIDSGANVLTF. The CDR3 DNA is TGTGCCAGCAGTGAAATCATAGACTCTGGGGCCAACGTCCTGACTTTC. The chain joins TRBV6-1 to TRBJ2-6, with D unclear. CDR3 length equals 16 residues. Between the trimmed V and J ends, which lost 2 bases and 0 bases, there was a span of 8 bases. The germline CDR1 and CDR2 sequences are MNHNS and SASEGT.

The genes are TRBV29-1 and TRBJ2-7; D is possibly TRBD2 (6 bases). The germline CDR1 and CDR2 sequences are SQVTM and ANQGSEA. Trimming pared 2 bases from V and 3 bases from J, leaving 11 bases between. The CDR3 is made up of 13 amino acids. CDR3 coding DNA: TGCAGCGTTGAAACGCGACTAGGCTACGAGCAGTACTTC. This sequence encodes CSVETRLGYEQYF.

In the case of this clone: Other DNA sequences in the sample encode the same CDR3. The chain carries TRBV27 and TRBJ2-1; D unclear. The CDR3 totals 13 residues. V lost 0 bases to trimming and J lost 7 bases, with 7 bases between them. Germline CDR1 and CDR2: MNHEY and SMNVEV (reference sequence). The DNA for the CDR3 is TGTGCCAGCAGTTTATCGGTGAGGAATGAGCAGTTCTTC. This codes for CASSLSVRNEQFF.

The rearrangement uses TRBV5-1 and TRBJ2-5, with TRBD2 as a possible D gene (7 bases). CDR1 and CDR2 from the germline V gene are SGHRS and YFSETQ. The ends were cut back, 2 bases at V and 4 bases at J, with 12 bases in the middle. The CDR3 spans 14 residues. CDR3 sequence: CASSLSGGAETQYF. DNA of the CDR3: TGCGCCAGCAGCTTATCGGGGGGCGCAGAGACCCAGTACTTC.

The chain joins TRBV10-3 to TRBJ2-7, with 7 bases fitting TRBD1. Germline CDR1 and CDR2: ENHRY and SYGVKD. The V gene end was trimmed by 2 bases and the J gene end by 11 bases; junction bases not matched to a gene: 9. The CDR3 spans 13 residues. CDR3 protein: CAISEASGGEEYF. For the CDR3, the DNA is TGTGCCATCAGTGAGGCGTCAGGGGGAGAGGAGTACTTC.

This CDR3 reads CASSLVFGDGEQFF. The CDR3 nucleotides read TGTGCCAGCAGCTTAGTCTTTGGCGACGGTGAGCAGTTCTTC. The V gene is TRBV7-9, the J gene TRBJ2-1; no clear D gene. This CDR3 is built from 14 residues. V was pared by 1 base and J by 9 bases, with 13 bases between. CDR1 SEHNR and CDR2 FQNEAQ come from the germline V gene (reference sequence).